Below, 20 T cell receptor beta chains from the same sample are listed, as sequenced in a study of T cell repertoires in cytomegalovirus infection. From the reads, TCRdb called clonotypes with MiXCR, one entry per CDR3 protein. The repertoire includes hundreds of thousands of distinct CDR3 sequences, around 24% of them detected once, and approximately 8.2% sits in the top ten. The specimen sequenced was CD8+ T cells from PBMCs. Source of these receptors: a human donor in good health (CMV status not recorded). Some clones in this sample may be carry-over from other donors' samples.

Remarks on this clonotype: With a much larger clone just one base away, this may be a read error. J is TRBJ2-7 and V is TRBV5-3, with 8 bases aligning to TRBD2. TRBV5-3 is noted as an ORF with a role that remains uncertain. CDR3 size: 14 residues. After removal of 8 bases from V and 6 bases from J, the junction contained 13 bases not matched to a gene. This CDR3 reads CASSSPGLVGEQYV. The CDR3 DNA follows: TGTGCCAGCAGTTCGCCGGGACTAGTTGGCGAGCAGTACGTC.

The chain uses TRBV2 and TRBJ1-1; D remains unclear. This CDR3 has 11 amino acids. Germline values: CDR1 SNHLY, CDR2 FYNNEI. Trimming left V 8 bases short and J 11 bases short, with 15 bases between. CDR3 in DNA: TGTGCCAGCCGATCGTGGGTGGAGGCTTTCTTT. Translation gives CASRSWVEAFF.

In its sample, this clonotype was seen once. The rearrangement links TRBV15 to TRBJ2-3; TRBD2 is a possible D gene (5 bases). The germline V and J ends were trimmed by 5 bases and 7 bases, with 13 bases remaining between them. CDR1 and CDR2 (germline): LNHNV, YYDKDF (reference sequence). This CDR3 spans 13 amino acids. Written as DNA, the CDR3 is TGTGCCACCAGCCTTCCTGGAGGCAATACGCAGTATTTT. Protein: CATSLPGGNTQYF.

This clonotype was found many times. The chain carries TRBV7-2 and TRBJ1-5; perhaps TRBD1 as D (6 bases). Germline CDR1 is SGHTA and CDR2 is FQGNSA. This CDR3 is built from 13 residues. Trimming shortened V by 5 bases and J by 10 bases, and 15 bases separated the two germline ends. CDR3 region: CASSLTGGPPQHF. The CDR3 nucleotides read TGTGCCAGCAGCCTGACAGGCGGCCCACCCCAGCATTTT.

This clonotype was seen more than once but under ten times. The genes are TRBV14 and TRBJ1-2; 8 bases fit TRBD1. CDR1 and CDR2 from the germline V gene are SGHDN and FVKESK. Losses at the gene ends were 1 base for V and 5 bases for J; bases not matched to a gene: 6. The length of the CDR3 is 15 residues. As DNA, the CDR3 is TGTGCCAGCAGCCAAGGGTGGACAGGGCGGTATGGCTACACCTTC. It yields the protein CASSQGWTGRYGYTF.

This clonotype was observed a few times. The chain couples TRBV2 to TRBJ2-3; 8 bases fit TRBD2. J was trimmed by 5 bases and V by 2 bases; bases with no gene match: 6. CDR3 size: 15 residues. Germline assignment: CDR1 SNHLY and CDR2 FYNNEI. Written as DNA, the CDR3 is TGTGCCAGCAGTGAAACGGGGGGGGATGGAGATACGCAGTATTTT. Its protein product is CASSETGGDGDTQYF.

The chain uses TRBV7-9 and TRBJ2-5; 12 bases agree with TRBD2. Germline CDR1 and CDR2: SEHNR and FQNEAQ (reference sequence). Trimming took 5 bases from V and 2 from J; bases not matched to a gene: 6. This CDR3 has 16 amino acids. CDR3 protein: CASSTTSGGTQETQYF. CDR3 sequence (DNA): TGTGCCAGCAGCACAACTAGCGGGGGGACTCAAGAGACCCAGTACTTC.

This clonotype was detected a few times. The V gene is TRBV2, the J gene TRBJ2-3; possibly TRBD1 for D (6 bases). The CDR3 contains 16 residues. Deletions cut 3 bases from V and 0 bases from J, with 13 bases between. Germline V gene data show CDR1 as SNHLY and CDR2 as FYNNEI. The CDR3 coding sequence is TGTGCCAGCAGTGATGGACAGAGAACTAGCACAGATACGCAGTATTTT. Encoded protein: CASSDGQRTSTDTQYF.

This clonotype was seen at least ten times. The chain links TRBV6-1 to TRBJ2-2; D remains unclear. Germline loops: CDR1 MNHNS, CDR2 SASEGT. Trimming left V 10 bases short and J 7 bases short, with 7 bases between. The CDR3 loop spans 10 amino acids. CDR3 amino acids: CATKFGELFF. For the CDR3, the DNA is TGTGCCACCAAGTTCGGGGAGCTGTTTTTT.

The chain has TRBV6-5 and TRBJ1-2; D remains unclear. The length of the CDR3 is 16 residues. Germline CDR1 MNHEY, CDR2 SVGAGI. Deletions cut 2 bases from V and 0 bases from J, with 13 bases between. CDR3 protein: CASSYLPRLANYGYTF. The CDR3 nucleotides are TGTGCCAGCAGTTACCTCCCTCGACTCGCTAACTATGGCTACACCTTC.

This clonotype was recorded many times. The chain combines TRBV7-2 with TRBJ2-1, with 10 nucleotides matching TRBD2. Trimming removed 3 bases from V and 1 base from J; junction bases left unmatched: 3. The germline V gene has CDR1 SGHTA and CDR2 FQGNSA. CDR3 length: 16 amino acids. Here the CDR3 DNA reads TGTGCCAGCAGCTTTCGACTAGCGGGTTCCTACAATGAGCAGTTCTTC. As protein: CASSFRLAGSYNEQFF.

This clonotype was observed a few times. The chain couples TRBV6-2 or TRBV6-3 to TRBJ1-1; D gene uncertain. Germline lookup yields CDR1 MNHEY and CDR2 SVGEGT. This CDR3 has 14 residues. The V and J ends lost 2 bases and 4 bases respectively, with 11 bases between them. The chain's CDR3 is CASSYPAGVTEAFF. CDR3 DNA sequence: TGTGCCAGCAGTTACCCGGCCGGGGTCACTGAAGCTTTCTTT.

This chain links TRBV12-5 with TRBJ2-1; TRBD1 agrees at 9 bases. The J segment lost 9 bases and the V segment lost 1 base, leaving 13 bases of the junction unmatched. Germline CDR1 reads LGHNT; CDR2 reads FRNRAP. The CDR3 has 17 amino acids. The CDR3 DNA is TGTGCTAGTGGTTTGGCCGGAACAGGGGGCTGGGTGGTTGAGCAGTTCTTC. As protein: CASGLAGTGGWVVEQFF.

This clonotype was found a few times. The gene calls are TRBV12-3 or TRBV12-4 and TRBJ1-5; D is unresolved. Trimming stripped 2 bases from V and 5 bases from J, with 10 bases between. This CDR3 is 14 amino acids long. The CDR3 spells CASSLWGADQPQHF. CDR3 coding DNA: TGTGCCAGCAGTTTATGGGGTGCGGATCAGCCCCAGCATTTT.

This clonotype was seen a few times. This chain links TRBV7-9 with TRBJ2-1; D perhaps matches TRBD2 (7 bases). Trimming cost V 0 bases and J 6 bases, with 12 bases left between them. The CDR3 spans 15 residues. Germline V gene lookup returns CDR1 SEHNR and CDR2 FQNEAQ (reference sequence). CDR3 in amino acids: CASSLAGGPANEQFF. The DNA of the CDR3 is TGTGCCAGCAGCTTAGCGGGGGGGCCCGCCAATGAGCAGTTCTTC.

Note on this clonotype: This clone may be a read error of a much larger clone one base away. This chain links TRBV28 with TRBJ2-1, with 7 bases lining up with TRBD1. This CDR3 region has 15 residues. V lost 6 bases, J lost 8 bases, and 13 bases stayed unmatched. In germline, CDR1 is MDHEN, CDR2 SYDVKM. CDR3 residues: CASSRDTGALDEQFF. CDR3 nucleotides: TGTGCCAGCAGCAGAGACACAGGGGCCCTTGATGAGCAGTTCTTC.

This clonotype has ten or more counts. CDR3 coding DNA: TGCGCCAGTCTCAGGGGGATGAACACTGAAGCTTTCTTT. Its protein product is CASLRGMNTEAFF. The rearrangement links TRBV10-2 to TRBJ1-1, with TRBD1 matching 7 bases. The V and J ends lost 9 bases and 0 bases, in that order; junction bases with no gene match: 4. This CDR3 is built from 13 residues. Germline V CDR1 and CDR2: WSHSY, SAAADI.

This clonotype has only a few counts. As DNA, the CDR3 is TGTGCCAGCAGCCAAGCGCCGGGACAGGGGGTAGTCTACAATGAGCAGTTCTTC. It codes for CASSQAPGQGVVYNEQFF. The chain employs TRBV7-6 and TRBJ2-1; 11 positions agree with TRBD1. V lost 5 bases and J lost 3; bases outside the gene matches: 12. CDR1 is SGHVS, CDR2 FNYEAQ, per germline. The CDR3 spans 18 residues.

The sample holds a few counts of this clonotype. The V and J genes are TRBV6-2 or TRBV6-3 and TRBJ2-7; perhaps TRBD1 as D (5 bases). The CDR3 covers 15 residues. Deletions cut 0 bases from V and 4 bases from J, with 13 bases between. Germline CDR1 MNHEY, CDR2 SVGEGT. The CDR3: CASSYSQGGMYEQYV. CDR3 DNA sequence: TGTGCCAGCAGTTACTCCCAGGGTGGGATGTACGAGCAGTACGTC.

V usage is TRBV2 and J usage is TRBJ2-7; D not certain. Per germline, CDR1 SNHLY and CDR2 FYNNEI. V was pared by 2 bases and J by 3 bases, with 8 bases between. The CDR3 extends over 13 amino acids. The CDR3 region has the DNA TGTGCCAGCAGTGAATACCCAGGCTACGAGCAGTACGTC. Translating it yields CASSEYPGYEQYV.